This T cell receptor beta chain was sequenced during a study of blood T cell repertoires in COVID-19. The overall study: COVID-19 samples, acute and convalescent, were from the United States, Italy and Spain. T cells, B-cell-depleted T cells, or PBMCs provided the cDNA or gDNA that served as material.

Authors' processing steps: Amplification of reference gene primers provided the estimated nucleated cell counts. Assay used: immunoSEQ multiplex PCR; TCRdb lists only in-frame clones, some missing. From that table come the V and J calls and clone size; the DNA was used to work out D and trimming. The sample consists of over 200,000 clones, 65% to 90% of them appearing once. J lost 2 bases, V lost 6 bases, and 1 base had no gene match. This CDR3 has 13 residues. Germline values: CDR1 SQVTM, CDR2 ANQGSEA. The sequenced material came from peripheral blood. The gene calls are TRBV29-1 and TRBJ1-5; 10 bases map to TRBD1. This receptor was obtained from a man of 80 years or more with acute or convalescent COVID-19. The CDR3 DNA reads as TGCAGCGTCGGGACAGGGGGCAATCAGCCCCAGCATTTT. It encodes CSVGTGGNQPQHF.